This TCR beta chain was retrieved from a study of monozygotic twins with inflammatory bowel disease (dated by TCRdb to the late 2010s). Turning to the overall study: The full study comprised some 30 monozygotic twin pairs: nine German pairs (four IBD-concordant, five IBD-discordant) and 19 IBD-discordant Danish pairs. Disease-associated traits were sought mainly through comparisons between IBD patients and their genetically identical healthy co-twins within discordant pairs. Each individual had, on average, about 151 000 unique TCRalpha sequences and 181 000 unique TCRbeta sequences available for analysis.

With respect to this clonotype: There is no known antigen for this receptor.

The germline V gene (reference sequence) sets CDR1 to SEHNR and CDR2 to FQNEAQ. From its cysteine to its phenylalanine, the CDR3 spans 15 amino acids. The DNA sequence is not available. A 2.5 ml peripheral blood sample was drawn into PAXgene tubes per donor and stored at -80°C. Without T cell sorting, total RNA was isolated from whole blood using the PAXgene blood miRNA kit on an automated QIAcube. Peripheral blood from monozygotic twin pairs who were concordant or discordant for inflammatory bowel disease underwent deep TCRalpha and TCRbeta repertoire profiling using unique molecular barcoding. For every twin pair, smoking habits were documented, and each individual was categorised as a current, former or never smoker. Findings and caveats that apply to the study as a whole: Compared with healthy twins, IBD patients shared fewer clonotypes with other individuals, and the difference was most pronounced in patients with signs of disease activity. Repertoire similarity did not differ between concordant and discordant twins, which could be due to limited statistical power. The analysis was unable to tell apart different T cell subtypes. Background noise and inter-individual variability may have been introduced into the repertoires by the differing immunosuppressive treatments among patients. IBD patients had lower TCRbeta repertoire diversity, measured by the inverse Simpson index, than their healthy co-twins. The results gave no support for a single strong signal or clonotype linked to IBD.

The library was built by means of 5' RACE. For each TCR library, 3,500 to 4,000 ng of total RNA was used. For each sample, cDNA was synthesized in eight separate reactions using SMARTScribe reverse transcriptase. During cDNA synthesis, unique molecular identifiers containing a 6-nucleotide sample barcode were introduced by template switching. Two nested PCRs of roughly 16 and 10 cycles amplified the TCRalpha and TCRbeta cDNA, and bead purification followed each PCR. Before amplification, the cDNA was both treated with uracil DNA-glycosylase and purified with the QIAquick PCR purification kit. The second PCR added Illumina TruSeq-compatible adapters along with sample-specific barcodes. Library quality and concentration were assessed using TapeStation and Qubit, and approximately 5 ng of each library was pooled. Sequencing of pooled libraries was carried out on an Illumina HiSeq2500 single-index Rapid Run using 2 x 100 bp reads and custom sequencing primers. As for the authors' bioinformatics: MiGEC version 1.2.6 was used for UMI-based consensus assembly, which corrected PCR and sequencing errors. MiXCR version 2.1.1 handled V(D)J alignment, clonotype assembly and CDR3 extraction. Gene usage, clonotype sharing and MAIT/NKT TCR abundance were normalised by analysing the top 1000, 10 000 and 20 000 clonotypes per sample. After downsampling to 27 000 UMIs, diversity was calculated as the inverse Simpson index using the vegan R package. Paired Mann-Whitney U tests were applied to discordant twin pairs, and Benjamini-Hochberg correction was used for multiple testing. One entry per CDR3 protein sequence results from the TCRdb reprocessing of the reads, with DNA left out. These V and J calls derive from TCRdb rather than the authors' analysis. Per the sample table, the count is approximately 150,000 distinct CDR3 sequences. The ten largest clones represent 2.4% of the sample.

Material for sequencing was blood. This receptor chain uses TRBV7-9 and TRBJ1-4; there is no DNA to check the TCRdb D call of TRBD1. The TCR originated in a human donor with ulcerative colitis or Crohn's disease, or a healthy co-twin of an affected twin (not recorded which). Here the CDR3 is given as CASSWKDRENEKLFF.